A single sample gave rise to the 5 T cell receptor beta chains below, sequenced in a study of blood T cell repertoires in COVID-19. Clones were read by immunoSEQ multiplex PCR, and TCRdb kept only the in-frame ones, dropping some. The sample carries some 99,000 clones, nearly 90% recorded once. Input material: peripheral blood. All receptors come from a man between 65 and 79 years old with acute or convalescent COVID-19.

The rearrangement joins TRBV5-4 to TRBJ1-2, with D tentatively TRBD1 (6 bases). V was cut by 3 bases and J by 3 bases, with 15 bases left in between. The CDR3 is made up of 15 amino acids. Germline V gives CDR1 SGHNT, CDR2 YYREEE (reference sequence). The CDR3 here is CASSSSHRADYGYTF. Written as DNA, the CDR3 is TGTGCCAGCAGCTCCTCCCACAGGGCTGACTATGGCTACACCTTC.

J is TRBJ1-6 and V is TRBV5-6, with 9 bases that match TRBD1. J lost 10 bases, V lost 4 bases, and 9 bases had no gene match. The CDR3 length is 15 residues. Germline V lookup: CDR1 SGHDT, CDR2 YYEEEE. The CDR3 DNA follows: TGTGCCAGCAGCCCGCCGGGACAGGGATCCTCACCCCTCCACTTT. It translates to CASSPPGQGSSPLHF.

The chain uses TRBV10-1 and TRBJ2-1; TRBD2 matches at 7 bases. This CDR3 spans 16 amino acids. Germline loops: CDR1 WNHNN, CDR2 SYGVQD (reference sequence). V lost 0 bases, J lost 3 bases, and 5 bases stayed unmatched. CDR3: CASSESAGGFYNEQFF. The CDR3 DNA is TGCGCCAGCAGTGAGTCAGCCGGGGGGTTCTACAATGAGCAGTTCTTC.

V gene TRBV30 combines with J gene TRBJ2-1; 8 bases agree with TRBD2. Trimming at V came to 4 bases and at J to 0 bases, leaving 17 bases not matched to a gene. Germline CDR1 GTSNPN, CDR2 SVGIG (reference sequence). The CDR3 is made up of 19 amino acids. The CDR3 loop reads CAWKTDSGDFFYSYNEQFF. CDR3 nucleotide sequence: TGTGCCTGGAAGACGGATAGCGGGGATTTTTTTTACTCCTACAATGAGCAGTTCTTC.

The V call is TRBV5-1, the J call TRBJ1-6; 7 positions match TRBD1. Germline CDR1 reads SGHRS; CDR2 reads YFSETQ. This CDR3 contains 15 residues. The ends lost 0 bases at V and 10 bases at J; junction bases unmatched: 7. The CDR3 loop reads CASSLAGQARSPLHF. The CDR3 DNA sequence: TGCGCCAGCAGCTTGGCCGGACAGGCGCGGTCACCCCTCCACTTT.